The TCR beta chain described here comes from a study of cytomegalovirus exposure and HLA in healthy donors. Across the whole study: The use of the same platform for the 130 or so validation repertoires and the 666 first-cohort repertoires was reported by a later analysis.

Comment on this clone: Its antigen is as yet unknown.

In germline, CDR1 is SEHNR, CDR2 FQNEAQ (reference sequence). V lost 5 bases to trimming and J lost 2 bases; unmatched junction nucleotides: 7. The CDR3 sequence is 15 residues long. It was the approximately 120-subject validation cohort, separate from the approximately 620-subject first cohort, to which the donors belonged. Study results and limitations: The CMV antigen specificity of a few CMV-associated chains was confirmed through in vitro analysis. More than 150 TCR beta chains were listed as cytomegalovirus-associated.

Repertoires were generated with immunoSEQ multiplex PCR, while TCRdb's copy carries only in-frame clones and drops some. The sample carries roughly 310,000 clones, approximately 88% recorded once. The sequence came from a man aged 25 to 45 in good health and CMV-seronegative. The chain employs TRBV7-9 and TRBJ2-5; 8 nucleotides agree with TRBD1. Specimen: PBMCs. CDR3 loop: CASSGSRDRQETQYF. The DNA of the CDR3 is TGTGCCAGCAGCGGCTCCAGGGACAGGCAAGAGACCCAGTACTTC.